The rows below give T cell receptor beta chains drawn from one sample of a study of read filtering for tumor transcriptome and immune sequencing. TCRdb re-called the reads with MiXCR, one entry per CDR3 protein. The data show 50,000 or so distinct CDR3 sequences, roughly a fifth seen once. Sequenced sample: a population of CD138-negative cells sorted from bone marrow. These receptors came from a donor aged 40 or older with multiple myeloma. CDR3s include the opening cysteine and the closing phenylalanine or tryptophan. Each record gives: V gene, J gene, D gene, clone size, CDR3 protein, CDR3 DNA. The D gene is left open where the match is weak. Clone size is stated in some rows and not others, as once, few, many or a class when expanded.

v_call: TRBV5-1
j_call: TRBJ2-1
d_call: TRBD2
clone_size: .
cdr3_aa: CASSSGTSGIRGYNEQFF
cdr3_nt: TGCGCCAGCAGCTCTGGGACTAGCGGAATACGGGGCTACAATGAGCAGTTCTTC

v_call: TRBV7-9
j_call: TRBJ2-5
d_call: TRBD2
clone_size: many
cdr3_aa: CASSSTTSGAKETQYF
cdr3_nt: TGTGCCAGCAGCTCAACTACTAGCGGGGCCAAAGAGACCCAGTACTTC

v_call: TRBV5-1
j_call: TRBJ2-5
d_call: TRBD1
clone_size: .
cdr3_aa: CASSVGTGAKETQYF
cdr3_nt: TGCGCCAGCAGCGTCGGGACAGGGGCTAAAGAGACCCAGTACTTC

v_call: TRBV7-3
j_call: TRBJ2-3
d_call: .
clone_size: .
cdr3_aa: CASSLDLGGGDTQYF
cdr3_nt: TGTGCCAGCAGCTTGGACCTAGGCGGAGGAGATACGCAGTATTTT

v_call: TRBV7-3
j_call: TRBJ2-1
d_call: TRBD1
clone_size: medium-sized
cdr3_aa: CASTNTGGLYNEQFF
cdr3_nt: TGTGCCAGCACCAATACAGGGGGCCTTTACAATGAGCAGTTCTTC

v_call: TRBV14
j_call: TRBJ1-1
d_call: .
clone_size: many
cdr3_aa: CASSQDPQGRNTEAFF
cdr3_nt: TGTGCCAGCAGCCAAGATCCCCAGGGGAGGAACACTGAAGCTTTCTTT

v_call: TRBV20-1
j_call: TRBJ1-1
d_call: TRBD1
clone_size: .
cdr3_aa: CSANRGTNTEAFF
cdr3_nt: TGCAGTGCTAACAGGGGGACGAACACTGAAGCTTTCTTT

v_call: TRBV5-1
j_call: TRBJ2-5
d_call: TRBD1
clone_size: many
cdr3_aa: CASSLRGTGVGETQYF
cdr3_nt: TGCGCCAGCAGCTTGCGTGGGACAGGGGTTGGAGAGACCCAGTACTTC

v_call: TRBV10-3
j_call: TRBJ2-5
d_call: TRBD2
clone_size: many
cdr3_aa: CASTPRAGEETQYF
cdr3_nt: TGTGCCTCAACCCCACGGGCGGGAGAAGAGACCCAGTACTTC

v_call: TRBV7-2
j_call: TRBJ1-5
d_call: .
clone_size: many
cdr3_aa: CASSPTWGGNQPQHF
cdr3_nt: TGTGCCAGCAGCCCGACTTGGGGGGGTAACCAGCCCCAGCATTTT